This T cell receptor beta chain was observed in a study of post-analysis software for immune sequencing data (dated by TCRdb to the mid-2010s). General notes on the study: Recorded disease courses included relapsing-remitting, secondary progressive and progressive-relapsing multiple sclerosis, with some patients lacking subtype annotation. The multiple sclerosis patient repertoires were compared with 10 or so previously published healthy control repertoires from donors aged about 6 to 28 years. A subset of samples was prepared in parallel using single-end sample barcoding, then pooled and co-amplified after Illumina adapter ligation.

Study-level results and caveats: The multiple sclerosis patient group was slightly younger than the control group. Normalized Chao1 diversity was significantly lower in multiple sclerosis patients than controls, suggesting substantial peripheral T-cell clonal expansion. Strong co-clustering of samples prepared in the same batch was shown by direct clustering with F measure, prompting a batch-effect correction. Patients showed significantly higher frequencies than controls for a handful of TRBV segments, among them TRBV5-6, TRBV5-1 and TRBV20-1.

A note on this clonotype: Its specific antigen is unknown. It has no much larger one-base neighbor in the sample; base qualities were not kept.

V is trimmed back by 4 bases and J by 4 bases, and the junction contains 4 bases that no gene match accounts for. CDR1 and CDR2 are drawn from the germline V gene (reference sequence): SEHNR, FQNEAQ. From its cysteine to its phenylalanine, the CDR3 spans 14 amino acids. The DNA shown is the 42-base CDR3, in frame from base 1. To demonstrate the VDJtools post-analysis software, TCR beta repertoires were profiled from the peripheral blood of about 13 young patients with multiple sclerosis. The multiple sclerosis patients were children and adolescents between about 6 and 16 years of age. Library generation was performed with PCR. The data were produced on an Illumina HiSeq 2500. To reduce PCR and sequencing biases, unique molecular identifiers were built into the TCR beta cDNA libraries. Per 1 to 10 million input T cells, some 500,000 cDNA molecules were obtained, such that each molecule approximated one T cell. The patient libraries were prepared and sequenced using the same protocol as the earlier healthy control dataset. Samples belonging to the same batch were prepared together, multiplexed and sequenced on a shared HiSeq lane. In the source study's methods: MIGEC handled the raw barcoded reads, throwing out single-read molecular identifier groups before consensus assembly and CDR3 extraction. VDJtools was used for post-analysis of the clonotype tables, with diversity normalized by down-sampling every dataset to the smallest sample size. In repertoire overlap clustering, CDR3 amino acid sequences, but not nucleotide sequences, were matched to correct batch-related cross-sample contamination. Starting from the raw public reads, TCRdb applied fastp trimming at Q25, assembled clones with MiXCR and retained in-frame beta chains. One record per CDR3 amino acid sequence lists the most common genes and DNA. The V and J calls, along with clone size, are taken from TCRdb and not from the paper's own processing. Here the sample has about 380,000 distinct CDR3 sequences; roughly 35% occur a single time. The ten largest account for roughly 12% of the sample.

This clonotype was sampled from a girl under 18 with multiple sclerosis. This sequence uses TRBV7-9 and TRBJ1-1; the central 9 bases match TRBD1. The sample comprised blood. The sequenced DNA: TGTGCCAGCAGCTCGGGACAGGGAATCACTGAAGCTTTCTTT. Its amino acids are CASSSGQGITEAFF.